This T cell receptor (beta chain) derives from a study of cytomegalovirus exposure and HLA in healthy donors. The study's findings and limits: As confirmed in vitro, three CMV-associated chains were specific for CMV antigens. Researchers counted roughly 150 TCR beta chains as cytomegalovirus-associated.

A remark on this clone: Antigen specificity is unknown.

Trimming removed 3 bases from V and 10 bases from J; junction bases left unmatched: 20. Germline-derived CDR1 and CDR2 are SGHNT and YYREEE (reference sequence). CDR3 length equals 18 residues. The PCR was carried out with 60 Vbeta primers and 13 Jbeta primers. Clones were read by immunoSEQ multiplex PCR, and TCRdb kept only the in-frame ones, dropping some. This listing includes around 78,000 clones. The sample taken for sequencing was PBMCs. This TCR derives from a man aged 18 to 30 in good health and CMV-seropositive. The J gene is TRBJ2-1, the V gene TRBV5-4, with 9 bases matching TRBD1. The CDR3 DNA follows: TGTGCCAGCAGCTCACGCATGGGAGCCGGGACAGGGTCTAAAGAGCAGTTCTTC. Translating it yields CASSSRMGAGTGSKEQFF.